The 9 T cell receptor beta chains below were found in one sample sequenced in a study of PD-L1 blockade in urothelial cancer. The repertoire was sequenced with immunoSEQ multiplex PCR; TCRdb's copy has only in-frame clones and lacks some. Of 100,000 or so clones in the sample, about 85% were seen once. The sequenced sample was PBMCs, obtained around atezolizumab (anti-PD-L1) treatment. Receptors were obtained from a man between 45 and 60 years old with urothelial cancer.

The chain recombines TRBV7-9 with TRBJ1-3, with D unresolved. The CDR3 runs 15 residues. From germline, CDR1 is SEHNR and CDR2 FQNEAQ (reference sequence). V was cut by 3 bases and J by 1 base, with 10 bases left in between. The CDR3 reads CASSLGVRSGNTIYF. The DNA for the CDR3 is TGTGCCAGCAGCTTGGGCGTCCGGTCTGGAAACACCATATATTTT.

The chain combines TRBV5-1 with TRBJ2-1; D possibly corresponds to TRBD1 (6 bases). Looked up from germline, CDR1 is SGHRS and CDR2 is YFSETQ. CDR3 length equals 14 residues. With 0 bases removed from V and 4 bases from J, the gap between germline ends came to 8 bases. This CDR3 reads CASSLAQGYNEQFF. The CDR3 coding sequence is TGCGCCAGCAGCTTGGCTCAGGGGTACAATGAGCAGTTCTTC.

The CDR3 region is CASSPPLRGRNTEAFF. In DNA form, the CDR3 reads TGTGCCAGCAGTCCCCCCTTGCGGGGCAGAAACACTGAAGCTTTCTTT. This rearrangement joins TRBV28 to TRBJ1-1; tentative D call: TRBD1 (5 bases). This CDR3 is built from 16 residues. Trimming removed 5 bases from V and 2 bases from J, with 18 bases in between. Germline values: CDR1 MDHEN, CDR2 SYDVKM.

The CDR3 spells CASSQGLAGGPRGDYEQYF. CDR3 DNA sequence: TGTGCCAGCAGTCAAGGACTAGCGGGAGGGCCAAGAGGAGATTACGAGCAGTACTTC. V usage is TRBV6-1 and J usage is TRBJ2-7; 15 bases map to TRBD2. The CDR3 covers 19 residues. Per the germline V gene, CDR1 is MNHNS and CDR2 is SASEGT. The ends lost 5 bases at V and 4 bases at J; junction bases unmatched: 15.

The chain carries TRBV5-1 and TRBJ2-7; D is perhaps TRBD2 (6 bases). Germline assignment: CDR1 SGHRS and CDR2 YFSETQ. The CDR3 runs 13 residues. Trimming pared 4 bases from V and 4 bases from J, leaving 12 bases between. This CDR3 reads CASSGGTLYEQYF. In DNA form, the CDR3 reads TGCGCCAGCAGCGGTGGGACTTTGTACGAGCAGTACTTC.

The chain is built from TRBV11-2 and TRBJ2-1, with D perhaps TRBD1 (8 bases). V was cut by 5 bases and J by 6 bases, with 17 bases left in between. This CDR3 contains 15 residues. Germline lookup yields CDR1 SGHAT and CDR2 FQNNGV. The CDR3 here is CASSRASGQGNEQFF. In nucleotides, the CDR3 is TGTGCCAGCAGCCGGGCTAGCGGACAGGGCAATGAGCAGTTCTTC.

In this sample, this clone turned up once. The chain is built from TRBV5-4 and TRBJ2-2; D ambiguous. CDR1 is SGHNT, CDR2 YYREEE, per germline (reference sequence). There are 14 residues in the CDR3. Trimming left V 3 bases short and J 0 bases short, with 6 bases between. CDR3 DNA: TGTGCCAGCAGCTCACTTTCGAACACCGGGGAGCTGTTTTTT. Encoded protein: CASSSLSNTGELFF. Full variable domain (remainder filled in from reference TRBV5-4 and TRBJ2-2): ETGVTQSPTHLIKTRGQQVTLRCSSQSGHNTVSWYQQALGQGPQFIFQYYREEENGRGNFPPRFSGLQFPNYSSELNVNALELDDSALYLCASSSLSNTGELFFGEGSRLTVL.

The genes are TRBV28 and TRBJ2-7, with 9 nucleotides matching TRBD1. Germline trimming cut 6 bases from V and 2 bases from J; bases unmatched to any gene: 8. Germline CDR1 MDHEN, CDR2 SYDVKM. This CDR3 has 15 amino acids. The CDR3 coding sequence is TGTGCCAGCAGGACCGGACAGGGGCTGACCTACGAGCAGTACTTC. Translation: CASRTGQGLTYEQYF.

The V gene is TRBV27, the J gene TRBJ2-5; TRBD2 might be the D (7 bases). This CDR3 contains 14 residues. Germline CDR1 reads MNHEY; CDR2 reads SMNVEV (reference sequence). The V end was cut by 3 bases, the J end by 5 bases, with 13 bases between. CDR3 DNA: TGTGCCAGCAGTTTGGGGGGGGCGGGGGAGACCCAGTACTTC. Encoded protein: CASSLGGAGETQYF.